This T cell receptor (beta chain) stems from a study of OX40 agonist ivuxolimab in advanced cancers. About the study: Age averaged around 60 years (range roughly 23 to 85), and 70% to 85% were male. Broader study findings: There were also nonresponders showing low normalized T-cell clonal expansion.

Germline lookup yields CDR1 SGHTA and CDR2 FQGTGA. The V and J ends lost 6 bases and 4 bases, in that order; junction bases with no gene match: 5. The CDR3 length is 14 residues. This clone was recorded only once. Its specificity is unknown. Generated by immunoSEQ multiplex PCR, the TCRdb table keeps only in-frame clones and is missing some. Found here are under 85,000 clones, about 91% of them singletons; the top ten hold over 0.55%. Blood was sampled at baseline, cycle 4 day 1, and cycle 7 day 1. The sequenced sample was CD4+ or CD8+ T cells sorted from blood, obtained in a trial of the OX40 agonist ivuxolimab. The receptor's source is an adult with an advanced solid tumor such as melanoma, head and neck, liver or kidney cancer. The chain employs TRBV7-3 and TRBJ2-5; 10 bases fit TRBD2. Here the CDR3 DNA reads TGTGCCAGCAGTTATAGCGGGGGGTCAGAGACCCAGTACTTC. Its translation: CASSYSGGSETQYF.